This TCR beta chain appears in the sequencing data of a study of cytomegalovirus exposure and HLA in healthy donors. Study outcomes and limitations: As was reported, the classifier diagnosed cytomegalovirus status with high specificity and sensitivity. According to a later analysis, most TCR beta chains associated with CMV appeared HLA-restricted.

Comments on this clone: Its antigen is not identified.

The PCR was carried out with 60 Vbeta primers and 13 Jbeta primers. Libraries were prepared by immunoSEQ multiplex PCR; TCRdb keeps only in-frame clonotypes and omits some of them. Of 100,000 to 150,000 clones in the sample, around four fifths were seen once. This sequence was found in a man younger than 30 in good health and CMV-seropositive. What was sequenced was PBMCs.

CDR3 bases: TGTGCCAGCAACCCCGAGAGGGCGGGAAACACCATATATTTT. Amino acid sequence: CASNPERAGNTIYF. The chain carries TRBV11-2 and TRBJ1-3; D gene uncertain. Germline values: CDR1 SGHAT, CDR2 FQNNGV. This CDR3 comprises 14 residues. The V and J ends lost 7 bases and 4 bases respectively, with 14 bases between them.